This T cell receptor (beta chain) was retrieved from a study of regulatory T cells in long-lasting Graves disease. This clonotype was recorded only once. Per the germline V gene, CDR1 is LNHDA and CDR2 is SQIVND (reference sequence). The ends were cut back, 4 bases at V and 3 bases at J, with 16 bases in the middle. CDR3 size: 16 residues. Arm-PCR of CDR3 regions with iRepertoire HTBI primers generated TCR beta libraries. TCRdb re-called the multiplex PCR reads through MiXCR, storing one row per CDR3 protein. The data show 600,000 to 850,000 distinct CDR3 sequences, with approximately 31% seen just once and around 42% held by the top ten. The time point here: persistent/refractory GD, antithyroid drugs over 5 years with positive TRAb. TCR sequences were obtained from RNA taken from PBMCs.

This sample comprised peripheral blood mononuclear cells (PBMCs), obtained when the disease was refractory, from a patient treated with antithyroid drugs. This TCR came from a female donor with Graves disease. The rearrangement links TRBV19 to TRBJ1-5; perhaps TRBD1 as D (5 bases). The CDR3 sequence: CASSTGRAFDNQPQHF. The CDR3 DNA is TGTGCCAGTAGTACGGGCAGGGCGTTTGACAATCAGCCCCAGCATTTT.